The clone carrying this T cell receptor (beta chain) was picked up many times. Its antigen is undetermined. These data come from a study of CD8 T cells in ankylosing spondylitis. Whole-study findings and limits: One TCR beta motif, made up of fewer than 10 highly homologous variants, appeared characteristic of ankylosing spondylitis blood. The study looked at matched synovial fluid samples from ankylosing spondylitis patients. Disease-linked clones were reported to be significantly enriched there.

Germline trimming cut 3 bases from V and 10 bases from J; bases unmatched to any gene: 5. The CDR3 covers 13 residues. Germline V CDR1 and CDR2: MNHEY, SMNVEV (reference sequence). TCRdb called the 5' RACE reads again in MiXCR, with one record for every CDR3 protein. The sample lists about 500,000 distinct CDR3 sequences, over 4% occurring once. The sample consisted of blood, either unsorted or a sorted T cell fraction (not recorded which). The V call is TRBV27, the J call TRBJ1-1; 10 bases map to TRBD1. The sequence derives from a male donor with ankylosing spondylitis. The CDR3 bases are TGTGCCAGCAGTTTTTACGACAGGGGGCCAGCTTTCTTT. Residues: CASSFYDRGPAFF.